This T cell receptor (beta chain) was identified in a study of CD8+CD57+ T cells in acquired aplastic anemia (dated by TCRdb to 2016 to 2019). Describing the broader study: Extracted DNA from sorted CD4+ and CD8+ cells averaged 3.2 ug, ranging from about 0.18 to 27.4 ug. An average of around 10 million reads for CD4+ cells and roughly 11 million reads for CD8+ cells was obtained from healthy donor samples.

TCR beta VDJ combination and CDR3 sequence profiling used genomic DNA as the template. An Illumina HiSeq 2000 was used for TCR repertoire sequencing. The study's processing was this. Repertoires were assessed using TRBV/TRBJ rearrangement plots, CDR3 size and DJ length profiles, and Simpson's diversity index. Whichever DNA sequence was most abundant in the deep sequencing data was defined as the immunodominant clone. CDR3 amino acid sequences were screened for sharing across subjects and were compared with published repertoires and the VDJdb database. The public reads were reprocessed in TCRdb via fastp at Q25 and MiXCR, keeping in-frame beta chains. Merged by CDR3 protein, the rows form single entries marked with the most common genes and DNA. The V and J calls and clone size come from TCRdb's table, not from the authors' own analysis. The table for this sample lists some 130,000 distinct CDR3 sequences; around 41% of them were counted only once. The top ten constitute 8% to 9.5% of the sample.

Clipping removes 3 bases from V and 3 bases from J, with 7 as the unmatched junction base count. Per the germline V gene (reference sequence), DFQATT is the CDR1 and SNEGSKA is the CDR2. From the cysteine up to the phenylalanine, the CDR3 has a length of 14 residues. Just CDR3 DNA is preserved here, 42 bases in frame from base 1. Many counts were recorded for this clonotype. Its antigen is unknown. There are no base qualities to consult, and no much larger clone falls within one base. TCR repertoires of sorted CD4+ and CD8+ blood T cells from severe aplastic anemia patients and healthy subjects were deep-sequenced in the study. Ficoll-Paque density gradient centrifugation was used to isolate peripheral blood mononuclear cells. Before DNA was extracted, CD4+ and CD8+ T cells were sorted using either FACS or magnetic beads. What the study reported, not specific to this receptor: CD8+ Simpson's diversity did not differ significantly between patients and healthy controls (P=0.060). Twenty-nine CD8+ CDR3 sequences were shared between patients and controls but appeared highly expressed in patients and within their immunodominant clones.

The rearranged segments are TRBV20-1 and TRBJ2-7, with 8 bases aligning to TRBD1. The sequence was collected from a human donor in good health, serving as a control. Sequenced material: sorted CD4+, CD8+, or CD8+CD57+ T cells (not recorded which) from PBMCs. The nucleotide sequence reads TGCAGTGCTAGGAGCAGGGGGCGCGACTACGAGCAGTACTTC. Its protein reads: CSARSRGRDYEQYF.